Only one count was recorded for the clone carrying this T cell receptor (beta chain). These data come from a study of blood T cell repertoires in COVID-19. Study as a whole: The origin of the acute and convalescent COVID-19 samples was the United States, Italy and Spain. PBMCs, B-cell-depleted T cells, or T cells provided the cDNA or gDNA that made up the material.

V lost 5 bases to trimming and J lost 0 bases; unmatched junction nucleotides: 6. This CDR3 is built from 16 residues. CDR1 and CDR2 (germline): SGHTA, FQGNSA. Individuals drawn from 20 to 25 US areas were roughly 18 to 89 years old. Cohort allocation depended upon clinical history that participants reported. The data were produced by immunoSEQ multiplex PCR, yet TCRdb's version contains in-frame clones alone and is incomplete. In the table there are around 170,000 clones, under 90% of which are singletons. The genes are TRBV7-2 and TRBJ2-2; 7 nucleotides align to TRBD1. The sample taken for sequencing was PBMCs or T cells enriched from blood (not recorded which). The sequence was collected from a man aged 50 or older who had recovered from COVID-19. In nucleotides, the CDR3 is TGTGCCAGCAGCCTGGACAGGACCACGAACACCGGGGAGCTGTTTTTT. Protein sequence: CASSLDRTTNTGELFF.